The entry below gives a single TCR beta chain sequence along with its context. The entry originates in a study of blood T cell repertoires in COVID-19. Seattle participants joined during active infection and were tracked over time. Germline V gives CDR1 MNHEY, CDR2 SVGAGI. This CDR3 comprises 15 residues. After removal of 2 bases from V and 5 bases from J, the junction contained 9 bases not matched to a gene. This table comes from immunoSEQ multiplex PCR, and its TCRdb copy is limited to in-frame clones, with some not included. The sample lists some 220,000 clones; 82% were seen once. Sequencing input: peripheral blood. The origin of this receptor is a woman in her 70s with COVID-19, enrolled during active disease. The chain carries TRBV6-5 and TRBJ2-7; 7 bases agree with TRBD1. The CDR3 DNA reads TGTGCCAGCAGTTACCAACAGGGGAAAAGGAACGAGCAGTACTTC. Protein product: CASSYQQGKRNEQYF.